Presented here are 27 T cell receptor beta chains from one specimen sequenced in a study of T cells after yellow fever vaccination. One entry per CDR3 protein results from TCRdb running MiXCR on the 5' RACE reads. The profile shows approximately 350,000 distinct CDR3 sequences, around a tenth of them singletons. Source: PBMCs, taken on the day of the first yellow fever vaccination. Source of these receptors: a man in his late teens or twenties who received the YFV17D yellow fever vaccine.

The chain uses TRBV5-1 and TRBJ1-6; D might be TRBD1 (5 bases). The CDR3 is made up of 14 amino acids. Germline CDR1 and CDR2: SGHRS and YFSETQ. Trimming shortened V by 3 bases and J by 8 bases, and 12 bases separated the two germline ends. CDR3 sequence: CASSSMGGDSPLHF. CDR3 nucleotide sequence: TGCGCCAGCAGCTCGATGGGGGGGGATTCACCCCTCCACTTT.

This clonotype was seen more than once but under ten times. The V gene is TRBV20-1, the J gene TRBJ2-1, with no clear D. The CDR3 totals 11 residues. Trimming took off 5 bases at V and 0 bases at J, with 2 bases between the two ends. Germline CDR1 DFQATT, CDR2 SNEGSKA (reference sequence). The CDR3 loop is CSALSYNEQFF. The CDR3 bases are TGCAGTGCTCTCTCCTACAATGAGCAGTTCTTC.

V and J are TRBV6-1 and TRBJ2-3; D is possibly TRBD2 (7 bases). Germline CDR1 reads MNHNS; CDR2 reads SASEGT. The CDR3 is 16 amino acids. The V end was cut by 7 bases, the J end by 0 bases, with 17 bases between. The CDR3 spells CASTSRGGRSTDTQYF. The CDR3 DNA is TGTGCCAGCACCTCAAGGGGGGGGCGCAGCACAGATACGCAGTATTTT.

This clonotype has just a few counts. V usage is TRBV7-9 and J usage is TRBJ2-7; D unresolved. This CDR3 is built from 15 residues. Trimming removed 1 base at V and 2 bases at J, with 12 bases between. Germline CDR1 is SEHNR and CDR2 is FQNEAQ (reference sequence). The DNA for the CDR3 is TGTGCCAGCAGCTTAGATCAGGCAGGTACCTACGAGCAGTACTTC. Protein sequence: CASSLDQAGTYEQYF.

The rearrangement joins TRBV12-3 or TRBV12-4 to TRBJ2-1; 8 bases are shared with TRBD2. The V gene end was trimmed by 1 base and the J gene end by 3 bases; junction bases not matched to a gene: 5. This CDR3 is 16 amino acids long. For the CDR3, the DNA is TGTGCCAGCAGTTTAGGGCGGGGGGTGTTCTACAATGAGCAGTTCTTC. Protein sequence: CASSLGRGVFYNEQFF.

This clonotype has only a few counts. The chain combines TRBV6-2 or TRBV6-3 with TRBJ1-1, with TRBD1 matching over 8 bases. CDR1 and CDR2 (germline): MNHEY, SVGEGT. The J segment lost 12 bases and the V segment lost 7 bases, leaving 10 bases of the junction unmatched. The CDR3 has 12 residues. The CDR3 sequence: CASNQHRGRTFF. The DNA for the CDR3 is TGTGCCAGCAACCAACACAGGGGGAGGACTTTCTTT.

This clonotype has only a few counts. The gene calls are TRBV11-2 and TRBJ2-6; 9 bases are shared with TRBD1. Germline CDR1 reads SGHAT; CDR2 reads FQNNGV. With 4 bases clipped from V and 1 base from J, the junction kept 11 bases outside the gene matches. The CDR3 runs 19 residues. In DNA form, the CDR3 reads TGTGCCAGCAGCTCCATGAGGGGGGACAGGGAGTCTGGGGCCAACGTCCTGACTTTC. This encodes CASSSMRGDRESGANVLTF.

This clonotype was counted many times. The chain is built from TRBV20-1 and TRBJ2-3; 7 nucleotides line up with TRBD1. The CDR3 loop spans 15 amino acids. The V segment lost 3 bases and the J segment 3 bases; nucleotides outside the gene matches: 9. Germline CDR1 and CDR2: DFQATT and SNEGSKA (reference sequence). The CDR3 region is CSARVGGAWTDTQYF. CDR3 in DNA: TGCAGTGCTAGGGTAGGGGGCGCCTGGACAGATACGCAGTATTTT.

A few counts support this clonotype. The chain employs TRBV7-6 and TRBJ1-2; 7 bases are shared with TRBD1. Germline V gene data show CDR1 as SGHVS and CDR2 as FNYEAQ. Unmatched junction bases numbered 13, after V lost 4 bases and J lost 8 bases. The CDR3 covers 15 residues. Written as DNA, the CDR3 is TGTGCCAGCAGCTCCCAACCGGACAGGCCCTACGGCTACACCTTC. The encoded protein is CASSSQPDRPYGYTF. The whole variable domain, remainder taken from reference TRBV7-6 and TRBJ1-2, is GAGVSQSPRYKVTKRGQDVALRCDPISGHVSLYWYRQALGQGPEFLTYFNYEAQQDKSGLPNDRFSAERPEGSISTLTIQRTEQRDSAMYRCASSSQPDRPYGYTFGSGTRLTVV.

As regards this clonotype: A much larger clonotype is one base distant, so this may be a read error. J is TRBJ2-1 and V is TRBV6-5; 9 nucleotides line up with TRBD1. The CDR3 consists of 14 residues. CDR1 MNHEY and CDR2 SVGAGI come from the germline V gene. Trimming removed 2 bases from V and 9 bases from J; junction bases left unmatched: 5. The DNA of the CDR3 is TGTGCCAGCAGTTACAATGGACAGGGGTCTGAGCAGTTCTTC. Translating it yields CASSYNGQGSEQFF.

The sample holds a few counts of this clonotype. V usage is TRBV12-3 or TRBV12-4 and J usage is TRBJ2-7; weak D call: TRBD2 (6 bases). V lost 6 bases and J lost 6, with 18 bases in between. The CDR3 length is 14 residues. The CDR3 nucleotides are TGTGCCAGCAGCCTTGGCGGGACCGGGCCCGAGCAGTACTTC. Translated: CASSLGGTGPEQYF.

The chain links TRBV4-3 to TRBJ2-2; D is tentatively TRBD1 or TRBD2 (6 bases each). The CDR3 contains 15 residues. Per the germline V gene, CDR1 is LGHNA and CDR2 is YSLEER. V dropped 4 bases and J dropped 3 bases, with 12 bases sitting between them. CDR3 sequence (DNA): TGCGCCAGCAGCCCGCGGAGGGGGTACACCGGGGAGCTGTTTTTT. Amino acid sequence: CASSPRRGYTGELFF.

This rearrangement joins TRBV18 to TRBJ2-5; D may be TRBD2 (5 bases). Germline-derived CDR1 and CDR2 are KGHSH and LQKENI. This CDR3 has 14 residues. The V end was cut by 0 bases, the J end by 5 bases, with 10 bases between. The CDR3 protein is CASSPPASYETQYF. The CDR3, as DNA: TGTGCCAGCTCACCACCGGCTAGCTATGAGACCCAGTACTTC.

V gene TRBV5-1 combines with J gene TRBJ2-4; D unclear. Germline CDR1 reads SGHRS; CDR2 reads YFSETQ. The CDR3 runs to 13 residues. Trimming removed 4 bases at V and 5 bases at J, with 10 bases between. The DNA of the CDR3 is TGCGCCAGCAGCCATGACGGGCAAAACATTCAGTACTTC. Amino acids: CASSHDGQNIQYF.

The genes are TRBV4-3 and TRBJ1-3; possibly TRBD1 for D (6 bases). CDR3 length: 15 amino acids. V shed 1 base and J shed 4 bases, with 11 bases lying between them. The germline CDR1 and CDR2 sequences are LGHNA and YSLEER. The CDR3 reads CASSQGGGYGNTIYF. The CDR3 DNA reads TGCGCCAGCAGCCAAGGAGGGGGGTACGGAAACACCATATATTTT.

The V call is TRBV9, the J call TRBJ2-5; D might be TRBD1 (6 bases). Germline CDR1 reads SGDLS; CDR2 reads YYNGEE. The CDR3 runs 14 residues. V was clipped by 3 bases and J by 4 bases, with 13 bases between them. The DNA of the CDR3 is TGTGCCAGCAGCGCCAGGGGCTACCGAGAGACCCAGTACTTC. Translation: CASSARGYRETQYF.

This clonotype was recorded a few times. CDR3 loop: CASSLPGEGEKLFF. The CDR3 DNA reads TGCGCCAGCAGCTTGCCCGGGGAAGGCGAAAAACTGTTTTTT. The chain joins TRBV5-1 to TRBJ1-4; D gene uncertain. Germline V gene sequence: CDR1 SGHRS, CDR2 YFSETQ. With 1 base removed from V and 8 bases from J, the gap between germline ends came to 12 bases. CDR3 length equals 14 residues.

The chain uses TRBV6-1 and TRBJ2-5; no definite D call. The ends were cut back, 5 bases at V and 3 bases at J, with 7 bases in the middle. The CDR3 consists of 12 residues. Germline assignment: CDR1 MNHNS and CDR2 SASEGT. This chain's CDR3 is CASSTDEETQYF. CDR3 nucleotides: TGTGCCAGCAGTACAGACGAAGAGACCCAGTACTTC.

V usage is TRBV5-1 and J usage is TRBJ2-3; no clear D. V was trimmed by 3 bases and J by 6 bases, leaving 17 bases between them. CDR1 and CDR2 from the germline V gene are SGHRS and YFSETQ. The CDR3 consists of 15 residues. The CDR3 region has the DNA TGCGCCAGCAGCTGGACCCCGACCCAGGAGGATACGCAGTATTTT. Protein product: CASSWTPTQEDTQYF.

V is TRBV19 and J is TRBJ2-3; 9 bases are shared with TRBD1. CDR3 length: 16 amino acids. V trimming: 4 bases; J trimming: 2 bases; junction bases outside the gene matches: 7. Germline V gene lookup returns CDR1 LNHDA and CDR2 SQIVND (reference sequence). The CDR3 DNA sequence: TGTGCCAGTAGTACCGCCGGGACAGGGTTCACAGATACGCAGTATTTT. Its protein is CASSTAGTGFTDTQYF.

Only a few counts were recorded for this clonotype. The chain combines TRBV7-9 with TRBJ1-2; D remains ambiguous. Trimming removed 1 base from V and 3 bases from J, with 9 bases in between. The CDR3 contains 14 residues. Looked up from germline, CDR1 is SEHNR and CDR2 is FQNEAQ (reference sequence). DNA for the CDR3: TGTGCCAGCAGCTTAGGTGTAGGTTACTATGGCTACACCTTC. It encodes CASSLGVGYYGYTF.

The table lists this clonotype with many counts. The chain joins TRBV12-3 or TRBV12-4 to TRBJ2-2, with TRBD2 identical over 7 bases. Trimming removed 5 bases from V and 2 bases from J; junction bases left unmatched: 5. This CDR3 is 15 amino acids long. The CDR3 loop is CASSPTGGNTGELFF. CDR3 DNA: TGTGCCAGCAGTCCCACGGGGGGAAACACCGGGGAGCTGTTTTTT.

The CDR3 reads CASRAQSGELFF. The CDR3 DNA follows: TGTGCCAGCCGGGCCCAGTCCGGGGAGCTGTTTTTT. The chain is built from TRBV19 and TRBJ2-2; no clear D gene. The CDR3 has 12 residues. V lost 9 bases and J 6 bases, leaving 11 bases between the germline ends. Per the germline V gene, CDR1 is LNHDA and CDR2 is SQIVND (reference sequence).

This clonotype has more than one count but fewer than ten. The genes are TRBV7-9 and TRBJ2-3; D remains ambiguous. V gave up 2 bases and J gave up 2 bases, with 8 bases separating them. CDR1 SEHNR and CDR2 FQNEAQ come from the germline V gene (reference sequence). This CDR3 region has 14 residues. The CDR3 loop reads CASSLPRNTDTQYF. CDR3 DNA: TGTGCCAGCAGCTTACCCCGAAACACAGATACGCAGTATTTT.

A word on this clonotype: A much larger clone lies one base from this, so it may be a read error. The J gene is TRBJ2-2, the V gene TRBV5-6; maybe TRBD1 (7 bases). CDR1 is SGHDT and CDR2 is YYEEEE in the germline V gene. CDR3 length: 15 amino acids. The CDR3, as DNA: TGTGCCAGCAGCTTGGAGGGGGCAGTCACCGGGGGGCTGTTTTTT. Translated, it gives CASSLEGAVTGGLFF.

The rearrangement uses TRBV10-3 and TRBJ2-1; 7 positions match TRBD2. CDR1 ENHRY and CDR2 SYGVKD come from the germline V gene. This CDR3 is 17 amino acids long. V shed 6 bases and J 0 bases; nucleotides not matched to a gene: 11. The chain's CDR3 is CAIRGYGGGSSYNEQFF. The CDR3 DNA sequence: TGTGCCATCAGGGGATATGGGGGGGGAAGCTCCTACAATGAGCAGTTCTTC.

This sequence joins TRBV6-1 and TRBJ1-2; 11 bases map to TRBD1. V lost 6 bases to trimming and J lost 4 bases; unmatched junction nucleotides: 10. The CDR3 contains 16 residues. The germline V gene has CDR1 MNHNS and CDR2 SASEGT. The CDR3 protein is CASSDLGTGGAYGYTF. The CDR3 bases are TGTGCCAGCAGCGACCTAGGGACAGGGGGTGCCTATGGCTACACCTTC.